A selection of T cell receptor beta chains follows, all from one sample in a study of blood T cell repertoires in COVID-19. TCRdb's copy holds only in-frame clones and misses some; the assay was immunoSEQ multiplex PCR. The data show about 240,000 clones, approximately 91% seen once. The sequencing input was peripheral blood. These receptors came from a man aged 30 to 39 with COVID-19, enrolled during active disease. Both conserved end residues are part of each CDR3.

>TRBJ1-4|TRBV2
CASSETGFNEKLFF
>TRBJ1-1|TRBV4-1
CASSRTRNTEAFF
>TRBJ2-5|TRBV5-1
CASSFQGSETQYF
>TRBJ1-1|TRBV27
CASRTARNLEAFF
>TRBJ2-2|TRBV4-1
CASSPRGTSGTGELFF
>TRBJ2-1|TRBV3-1/TRBV3-2
CASSQDSSHNEQFF
>TRBJ2-1|TRBV9
CASSTPGGAINEQFF
>TRBJ1-1|TRBV29-1
CSVAEVYTEAFF
>TRBJ2-2|TRBV27
CASSSRTGGRTGELFF
>TRBJ2-3|TRBV29-1
CSLGTSLGDTQYF
>TRBJ1-2|TRBV6-5
CASSPGTGGDYGYTF
>TRBJ1-5|TRBV7-2
CASGKYTSNQPQHF
>TRBJ2-7|TRBV11-3
CASSLAPGSSYEQYF
>TRBJ1-1|TRBV19
CASSISSRSEAFF
>TRBJ2-7|TRBV11-1
CASSMTSGGSYEQYF
>TRBJ2-3|TRBV29-1
CSVEDLSPDTQYF
>TRBJ2-7|TRBV2
CASRGQLYEQYF
>TRBJ1-2|TRBV11-2
CASSLGAGEYGYTF
>TRBJ2-7|TRBV5-4
CASSPIHREGEQYF
>TRBJ1-5|TRBV19
CASSTGGSNQPQHF
>TRBJ1-4|TRBV20-1
CSASPGEREKLFF
>TRBJ2-7|TRBV18
CASSPPGQNYEQYF